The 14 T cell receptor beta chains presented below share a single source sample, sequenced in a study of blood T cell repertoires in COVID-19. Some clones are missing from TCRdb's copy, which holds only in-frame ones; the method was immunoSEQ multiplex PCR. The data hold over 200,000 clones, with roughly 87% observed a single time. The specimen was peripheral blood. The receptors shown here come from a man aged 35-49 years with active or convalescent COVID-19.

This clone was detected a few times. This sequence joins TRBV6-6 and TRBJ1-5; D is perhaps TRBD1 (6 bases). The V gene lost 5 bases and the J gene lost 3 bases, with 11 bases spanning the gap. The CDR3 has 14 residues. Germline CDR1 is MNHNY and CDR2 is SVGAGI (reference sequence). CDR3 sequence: CASSRTVSNQPQHF. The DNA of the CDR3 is TGTGCCAGCAGTCGGACAGTCTCCAATCAGCCCCAGCATTTT.

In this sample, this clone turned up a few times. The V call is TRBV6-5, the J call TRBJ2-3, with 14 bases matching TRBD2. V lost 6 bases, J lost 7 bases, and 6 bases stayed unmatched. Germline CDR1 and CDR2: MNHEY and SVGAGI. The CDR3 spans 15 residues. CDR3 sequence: CASRGTSGGPYTQYF. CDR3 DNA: TGTGCCAGCAGAGGGACTAGCGGGGGACCTTATACGCAGTATTTT.

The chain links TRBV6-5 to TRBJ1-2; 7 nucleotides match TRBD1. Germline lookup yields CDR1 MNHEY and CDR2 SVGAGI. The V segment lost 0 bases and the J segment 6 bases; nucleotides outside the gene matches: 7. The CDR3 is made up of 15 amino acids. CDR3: CASSYSLLGGHGYTF. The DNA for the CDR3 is TGTGCCAGCAGTTACTCGCTGTTAGGGGGCCATGGCTACACCTTC.

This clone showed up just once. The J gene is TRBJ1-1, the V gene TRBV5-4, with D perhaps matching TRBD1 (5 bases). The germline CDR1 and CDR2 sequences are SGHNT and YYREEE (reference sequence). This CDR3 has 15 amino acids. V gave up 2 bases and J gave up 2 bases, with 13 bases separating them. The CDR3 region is CASSFWPWGNTEAFF. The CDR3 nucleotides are TGTGCCAGCAGCTTTTGGCCGTGGGGCAACACTGAAGCTTTCTTT.

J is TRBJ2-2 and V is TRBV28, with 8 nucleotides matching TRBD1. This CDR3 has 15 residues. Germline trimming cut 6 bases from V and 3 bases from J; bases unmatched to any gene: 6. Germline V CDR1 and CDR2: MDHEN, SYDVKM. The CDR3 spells CASSLRDRHTGELFF. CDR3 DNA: TGTGCCAGCAGCCTCCGGGACAGGCACACCGGGGAGCTGTTTTTT. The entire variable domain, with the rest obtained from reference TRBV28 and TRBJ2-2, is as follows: DVKVTQSSRYLVKRTGEKVFLECVQDMDHENMFWYRQDPGLGLRLIYFSYDVKMKEKGDIPEGYSVSREKKERFSLILESASTNQTSMYLCASSLRDRHTGELFFGEGSRLTVL.

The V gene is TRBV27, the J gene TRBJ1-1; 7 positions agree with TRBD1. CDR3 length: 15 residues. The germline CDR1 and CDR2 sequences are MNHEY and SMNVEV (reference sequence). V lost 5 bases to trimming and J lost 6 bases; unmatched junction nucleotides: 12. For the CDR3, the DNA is TGTGCCAGCAGTCCAACGCCTCAGGGGGGCGCTGAAGCTTTCTTT. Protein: CASSPTPQGGAEAFF.

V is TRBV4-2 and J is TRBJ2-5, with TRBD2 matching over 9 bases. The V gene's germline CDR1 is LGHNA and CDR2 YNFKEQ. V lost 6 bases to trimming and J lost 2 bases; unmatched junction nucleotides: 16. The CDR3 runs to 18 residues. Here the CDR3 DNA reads TGTGCCAGCAGTTTGACTAGCGGTCATACAAATCCTCAAGAGACCCAGTACTTC. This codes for CASSLTSGHTNPQETQYF.

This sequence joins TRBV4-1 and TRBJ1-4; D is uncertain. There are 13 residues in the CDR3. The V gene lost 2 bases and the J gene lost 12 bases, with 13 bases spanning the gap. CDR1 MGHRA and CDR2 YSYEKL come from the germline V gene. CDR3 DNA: TGCGCCAGCAGCCAAAATGAACACAGACAACTGTTTTTT. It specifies CASSQNEHRQLFF.

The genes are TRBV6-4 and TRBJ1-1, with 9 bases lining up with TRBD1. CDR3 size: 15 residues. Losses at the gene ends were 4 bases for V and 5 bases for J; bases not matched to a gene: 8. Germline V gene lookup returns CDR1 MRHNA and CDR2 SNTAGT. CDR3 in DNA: TGTGCCAGCAGTGTCACACAGGGGGCCGGAACTGAAGCTTTCTTT. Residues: CASSVTQGAGTEAFF.

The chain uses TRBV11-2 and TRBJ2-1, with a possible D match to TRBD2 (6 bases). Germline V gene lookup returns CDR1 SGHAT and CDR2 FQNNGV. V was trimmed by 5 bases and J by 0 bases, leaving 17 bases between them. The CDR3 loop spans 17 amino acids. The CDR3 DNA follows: TGTGCCAGCAGCCCCGACGATGGGAGGAGCTCCTACAATGAGCAGTTCTTC. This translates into CASSPDDGRSSYNEQFF. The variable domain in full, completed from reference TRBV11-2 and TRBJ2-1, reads EAGVAQSPRYKIIEKRQSVAFWCNPISGHATLYWYQQILGQGPKLLIQFQNNGVVDDSQLPKDRFSAERLKGVDSTLKIQPAKLEDSAVYLCASSPDDGRSSYNEQFFGPGTRLTVL.

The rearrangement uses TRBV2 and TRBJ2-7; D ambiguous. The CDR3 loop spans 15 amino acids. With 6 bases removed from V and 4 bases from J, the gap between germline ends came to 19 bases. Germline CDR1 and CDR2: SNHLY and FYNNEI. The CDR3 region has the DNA TGTGCCAGCAGCGCTTCCCCGGGTTCCTCTTACGAGCAGTACTTC. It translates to CASSASPGSSYEQYF. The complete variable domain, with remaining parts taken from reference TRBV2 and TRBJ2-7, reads EPEVTQTPSHQVTQMGQEVILRCVPISNHLYFYWYRQILGQKVEFLVSFYNNEISEKSEIFDDQFSVERPDGSNFTLKIRSTKLEDSAMYFCASSASPGSSYEQYFGPGTRLTVT.

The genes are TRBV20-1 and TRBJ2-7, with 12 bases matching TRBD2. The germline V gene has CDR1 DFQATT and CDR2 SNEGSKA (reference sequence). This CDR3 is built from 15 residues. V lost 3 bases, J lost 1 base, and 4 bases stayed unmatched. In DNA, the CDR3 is TGCAGTGCTAGTAGACTAGCGGGGGTGTCCTACGAGCAGTACTTC. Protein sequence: CSASRLAGVSYEQYF.

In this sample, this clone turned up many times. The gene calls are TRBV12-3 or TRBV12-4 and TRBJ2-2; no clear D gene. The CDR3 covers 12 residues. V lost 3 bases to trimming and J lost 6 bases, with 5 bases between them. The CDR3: CASSFYPGELFF. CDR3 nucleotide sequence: TGTGCCAGCAGTTTTTATCCCGGGGAGCTGTTTTTT.

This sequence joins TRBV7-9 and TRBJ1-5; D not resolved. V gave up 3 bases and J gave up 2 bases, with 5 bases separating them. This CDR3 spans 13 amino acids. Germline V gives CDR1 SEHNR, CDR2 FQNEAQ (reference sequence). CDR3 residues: CASSLPGNQPQHF. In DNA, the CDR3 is TGTGCCAGCAGCTTGCCAGGCAATCAGCCCCAGCATTTT.